This T cell receptor beta chain was sequenced for a study of T cell responses to AZD1222 COVID-19 vaccine. About the research overall: Second-dose schedules of about 4 or about 12 weeks were combined.

Profiling relied on immunoSEQ multiplex PCR, and the TCRdb table lists in-frame clones only, not all of them. This sample carries around 120,000 clones, about nine tenths of them seen once, and the ten largest clones take 1.1%. Germline loops: CDR1 MNHEY, CDR2 SVGAGI. The CDR3 is made up of 14 amino acids. Germline trimming cut 5 bases from V and 3 bases from J; bases unmatched to any gene: 7. Material: peripheral blood, obtained on day 0 of AZD1222 vaccination. The clonotype was recovered from an adult in good health. The J gene is TRBJ2-7, the V gene TRBV6-5; 7 nucleotides agree with TRBD1. The CDR3, as DNA: TGTGCCAGCAGTCCAGGACAGGAAATCTACGAGCAGTACTTC. Its protein is CASSPGQEIYEQYF.